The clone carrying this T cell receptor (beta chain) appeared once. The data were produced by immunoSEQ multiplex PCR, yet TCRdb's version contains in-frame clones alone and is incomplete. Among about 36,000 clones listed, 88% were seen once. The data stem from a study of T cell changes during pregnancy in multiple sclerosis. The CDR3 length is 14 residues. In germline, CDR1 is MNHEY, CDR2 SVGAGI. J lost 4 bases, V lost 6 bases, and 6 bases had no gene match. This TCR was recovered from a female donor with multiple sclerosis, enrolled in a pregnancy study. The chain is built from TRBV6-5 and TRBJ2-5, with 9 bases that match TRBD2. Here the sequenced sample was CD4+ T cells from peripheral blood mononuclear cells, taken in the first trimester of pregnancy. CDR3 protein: CASSRREGGETQYF. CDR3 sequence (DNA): TGTGCCAGCAGCCGGCGGGAGGGAGGAGAGACCCAGTACTTC.